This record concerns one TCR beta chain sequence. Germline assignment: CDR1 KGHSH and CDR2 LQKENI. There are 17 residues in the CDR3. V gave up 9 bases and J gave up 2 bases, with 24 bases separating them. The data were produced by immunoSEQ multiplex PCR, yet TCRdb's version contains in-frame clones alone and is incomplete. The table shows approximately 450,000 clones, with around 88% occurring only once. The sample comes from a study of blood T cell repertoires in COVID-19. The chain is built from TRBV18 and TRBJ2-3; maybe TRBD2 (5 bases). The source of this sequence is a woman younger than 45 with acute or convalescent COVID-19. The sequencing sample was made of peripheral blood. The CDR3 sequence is CASSRELAVGNTDTQYF. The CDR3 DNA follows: TGTGCCAGTTCCCGGGAACTGGCGGTCGGGAACACAGATACGCAGTATTTT.